One and the same sample provided the 9 T cell receptor beta chains below, sequenced in a study of PD-1 blockade in classical Hodgkin lymphoma. Exposure to brentuximab vedotin varied, and each patient had relapsed following autologous stem cell transplantation. Using immunoSEQ multiplex PCR, the repertoire was profiled, and TCRdb retains in-frame clones only, with some absent. The sample shows roughly 150,000 clones, about 78% of them seen only once. Here the sequenced sample was peripheral blood mononuclear cells (PBMCs), taken before the second cycle of nivolumab. All receptors derive from a human donor with classical Hodgkin lymphoma.

V gene TRBV11-1 combines with J gene TRBJ2-7; weak D call: TRBD2 (6 bases). Germline V gene sequence: CDR1 SGHAT, CDR2 FQDESV (reference sequence). The CDR3 covers 13 residues. Trimming pared 5 bases from V and 6 bases from J, leaving 14 bases between. CDR3 bases: TGTGCCAGCAGCCCCCCCACTAGCTTCGAGCAGTACTTC. Translation: CASSPPTSFEQYF.

The rearrangement joins TRBV19 to TRBJ1-2; D is ambiguous. The germline V and J ends were trimmed by 0 bases and 5 bases, with 7 bases remaining between them. This CDR3 region has 13 residues. From germline, CDR1 is LNHDA and CDR2 SQIVND (reference sequence). The CDR3 DNA sequence: TGTGCCAGTAGTATAGATTTCGGATATGGCTACACCTTC. As protein: CASSIDFGYGYTF.

V gene TRBV6-5 combines with J gene TRBJ2-7; TRBD2 aligns across 9 bases. Germline-derived CDR1 and CDR2 are MNHEY and SVGAGI. J gave up 2 bases and V 6 bases, and 5 bases lay outside the gene matches. The CDR3 runs to 14 residues. CDR3 protein: CASRRLADPYEQYF. The CDR3, as DNA: TGTGCCAGCAGGAGACTAGCGGACCCCTACGAGCAGTACTTC.

The chain combines TRBV18 with TRBJ2-2; 9 bases are shared with TRBD2. V trimming: 3 bases; J trimming: 1 base; junction bases outside the gene matches: 3. The CDR3 length is 16 residues. CDR1 KGHSH and CDR2 LQKENI come from the germline V gene. The DNA of the CDR3 is TGTGCCAGCTCACCCAAACTAGCGGGGAACACCGGGGAGCTGTTTTTT. This sequence encodes CASSPKLAGNTGELFF.

The chain has TRBV28 and TRBJ2-7; possibly TRBD2 for D (6 bases). The ends were cut back, 2 bases at V and 6 bases at J, with 11 bases in the middle. This CDR3 contains 13 residues. Germline V gene sequence: CDR1 MDHEN, CDR2 SYDVKM. The CDR3 DNA is TGTGCCAGCAGTTTAACGGGGGTCCGCGAGCAGTACTTC. Translating gives CASSLTGVREQYF.

The chain uses TRBV5-1 and TRBJ2-7; TRBD2 is a possible D gene (5 bases). CDR3 length: 13 amino acids. Germline V gives CDR1 SGHRS, CDR2 YFSETQ. The germline V and J ends were trimmed by 2 bases and 2 bases, with 8 bases remaining between them. The CDR3 nucleotides are TGCGCCAGCAGCTTCCGGGATACCTACGAGCAGTACTTC. This codes for CASSFRDTYEQYF.

The chain employs TRBV19 and TRBJ2-5; 8 nucleotides match TRBD1. The CDR3 is made up of 15 amino acids. Trimming took 2 bases from V and 4 from J; bases not matched to a gene: 6. CDR1 LNHDA and CDR2 SQIVND come from the germline V gene (reference sequence). The CDR3 is CASSIRQGLRETQYF. The CDR3, as DNA: TGTGCCAGTAGTATAAGACAGGGGTTAAGAGAGACCCAGTACTTC.

The V gene is TRBV6-5, the J gene TRBJ2-3; D call uncertain. Per the germline V gene, CDR1 is MNHEY and CDR2 is SVGAGI. The length of the CDR3 is 14 residues. The germline V and J ends were trimmed by 7 bases and 4 bases, with 15 bases remaining between them. The CDR3 coding sequence is TGTGCCAGCAAGAGCGTCGGTAGATCAGATACGCAGTATTTT. Amino acids: CASKSVGRSDTQYF.

This chain uses TRBV11-2 with TRBJ2-3, with a possible D match to TRBD1 (5 bases). Germline CDR1 reads SGHAT; CDR2 reads FQNNGV. Trimming took off 5 bases at V and 2 bases at J, with 11 bases between the two ends. This CDR3 contains 14 residues. The CDR3 sequence: CASSERQNTDTQYF. CDR3 DNA: TGTGCCAGCAGCGAAAGACAGAACACAGATACGCAGTATTTT.